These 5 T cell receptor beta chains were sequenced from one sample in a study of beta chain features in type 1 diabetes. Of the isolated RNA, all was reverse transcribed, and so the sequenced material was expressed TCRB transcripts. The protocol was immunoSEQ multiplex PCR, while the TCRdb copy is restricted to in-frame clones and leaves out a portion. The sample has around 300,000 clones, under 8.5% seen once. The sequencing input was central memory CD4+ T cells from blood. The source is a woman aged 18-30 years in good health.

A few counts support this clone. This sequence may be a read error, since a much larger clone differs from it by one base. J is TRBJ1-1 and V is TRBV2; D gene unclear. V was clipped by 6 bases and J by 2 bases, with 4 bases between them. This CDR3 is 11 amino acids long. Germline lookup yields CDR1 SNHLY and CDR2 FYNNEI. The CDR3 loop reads CASRGNTEAFF. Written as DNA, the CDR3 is TGTGCCAGCAGGGGAAACACTGAAGCTTTCTTT. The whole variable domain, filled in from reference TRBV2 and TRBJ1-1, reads EPEVTQTPSHQVTQMGQEVILRCVPISNHLYFYWYRQILGQKVEFLVSFYNNEISEKSEIFDDQFSVERPDGSNFTLKIRSTKLEDSAMYFCASRGNTEAFFGQGTRLTVV.

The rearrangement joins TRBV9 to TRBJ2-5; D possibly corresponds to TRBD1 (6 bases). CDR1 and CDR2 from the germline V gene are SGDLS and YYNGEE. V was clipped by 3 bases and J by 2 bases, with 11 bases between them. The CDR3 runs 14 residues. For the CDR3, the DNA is TGTGCCAGCAGCGGACAGGTGATGCAAGAGACCCAGTACTTC. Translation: CASSGQVMQETQYF.

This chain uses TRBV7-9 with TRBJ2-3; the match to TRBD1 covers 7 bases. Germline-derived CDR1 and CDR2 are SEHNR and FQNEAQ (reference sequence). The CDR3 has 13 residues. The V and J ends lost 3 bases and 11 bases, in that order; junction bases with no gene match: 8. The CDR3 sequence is CASSFPDSGGQYF. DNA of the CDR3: TGTGCCAGCAGCTTTCCGGACTCAGGGGGGCAGTATTTT.

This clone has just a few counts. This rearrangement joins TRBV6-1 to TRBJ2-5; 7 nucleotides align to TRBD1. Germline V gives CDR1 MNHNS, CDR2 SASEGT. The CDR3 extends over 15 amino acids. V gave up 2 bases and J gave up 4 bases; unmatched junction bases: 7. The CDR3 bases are TGTGCCAGCAGTGAAAGGGGGCAGGGCGGAGAGACCCAGTACTTC. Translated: CASSERGQGGETQYF.

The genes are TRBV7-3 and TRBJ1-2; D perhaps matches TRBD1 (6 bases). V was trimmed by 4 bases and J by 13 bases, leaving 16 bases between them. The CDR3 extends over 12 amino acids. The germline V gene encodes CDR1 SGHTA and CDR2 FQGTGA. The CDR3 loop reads CASSSNRDRRTF. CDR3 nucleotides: TGTGCCAGCAGCTCAAACAGGGATCGCCGCACCTTC.